The 6 T cell receptor beta chains reported below all come from one sample, sequenced in a study of response to subunit inactivated influenza vaccine. A single record per CDR3 protein comes from TCRdb applying MiXCR to the RT-PCR reads. The repertoire has around 520,000 distinct CDR3 sequences, 10% to 15% of them found once; the top ten carry roughly 10%. The sample in question was PBMCs from blood, obtained on the day of vaccination. These receptors came from a man in his fifties who received an inactivated influenza vaccine.

There are a few counts of this clonotype. The chain combines TRBV19 with TRBJ1-5; D is ambiguous. Germline CDR1 reads LNHDA; CDR2 reads SQIVND (reference sequence). The CDR3 covers 13 residues. Between the trimmed V and J ends, which lost 3 bases and 4 bases, there was a span of 7 bases. CDR3: CASSMFGNQPQHF. CDR3 bases: TGTGCCAGTAGTATGTTCGGTAATCAGCCCCAGCATTTT.

J is TRBJ1-2 and V is TRBV12-3 or TRBV12-4, with D perhaps TRBD1 (6 bases). V was shortened by 1 base and J by 8 bases, with 14 bases between the two germline ends. The CDR3 totals 14 residues. The CDR3: CASSLGGLGGGYTF. CDR3 in DNA: TGTGCCAGCAGTTTAGGGGGTTTGGGGGGCGGCTACACCTTC.

The V gene is TRBV11-2, the J gene TRBJ2-5, with 11 positions matching TRBD2. The CDR3 has 16 residues. Trimming removed 5 bases from V and 6 bases from J; junction bases left unmatched: 11. Germline loops: CDR1 SGHAT, CDR2 FQNNGV. CDR3 sequence: CASSPNSGGAMQTQYF. In nucleotides, the CDR3 is TGTGCCAGCAGCCCTAATAGCGGGGGGGCCATGCAGACCCAGTACTTC.

This clonotype was detected only a few times. This sequence joins TRBV20-1 and TRBJ1-1; TRBD1 aligns across 7 bases. Per germline, CDR1 DFQATT and CDR2 SNEGSKA (reference sequence). J lost 5 bases, V lost 6 bases, and 3 bases had no gene match. The CDR3 runs 11 residues. The CDR3 DNA follows: TGCAGTGCAGACAGGGAGACTGAAGCTTTCTTT. This gives the protein CSADRETEAFF.

V is TRBV20-1 and J is TRBJ2-7; weak D call: TRBD2 (6 bases). V lost 3 bases and J lost 1, with 13 bases in between. Germline lookup yields CDR1 DFQATT and CDR2 SNEGSKA (reference sequence). The CDR3 loop spans 14 amino acids. CDR3 in amino acids: CSASFPGLSYEQYF. CDR3 sequence (DNA): TGCAGTGCTAGCTTCCCGGGACTTTCCTACGAGCAGTACTTC.

This clonotype has just a few counts. The chain has TRBV3-1 and TRBJ2-1, with D perhaps TRBD2 (6 bases). CDR3 length equals 13 residues. With 10 bases removed from V and 8 bases from J, the gap between germline ends came to 18 bases. From germline, CDR1 is LGHDT and CDR2 YNNKEL (reference sequence). The CDR3 protein is CATTGLGGDEQFF. The CDR3 region has the DNA TGTGCCACCACGGGACTTGGGGGAGATGAGCAGTTCTTC.